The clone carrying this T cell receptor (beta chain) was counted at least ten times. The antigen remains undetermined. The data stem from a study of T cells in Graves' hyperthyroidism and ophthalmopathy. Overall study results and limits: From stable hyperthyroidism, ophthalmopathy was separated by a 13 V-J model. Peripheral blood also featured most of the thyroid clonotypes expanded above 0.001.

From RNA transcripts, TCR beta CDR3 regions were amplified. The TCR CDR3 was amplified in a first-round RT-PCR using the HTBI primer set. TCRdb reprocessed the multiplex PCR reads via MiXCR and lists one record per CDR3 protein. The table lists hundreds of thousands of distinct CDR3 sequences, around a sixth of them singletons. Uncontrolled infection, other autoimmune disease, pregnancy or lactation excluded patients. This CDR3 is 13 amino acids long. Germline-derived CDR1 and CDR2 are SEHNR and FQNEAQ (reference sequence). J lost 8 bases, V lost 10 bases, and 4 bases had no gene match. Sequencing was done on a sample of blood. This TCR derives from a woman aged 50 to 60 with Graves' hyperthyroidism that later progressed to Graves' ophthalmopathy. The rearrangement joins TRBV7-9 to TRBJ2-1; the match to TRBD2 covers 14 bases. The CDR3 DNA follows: TGTGCCACGGGACTAGCGGGGGAGGATGAGCAGTTCTTC. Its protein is CATGLAGEDEQFF.